This T cell receptor (beta chain) was obtained from a study of breast tumors, draining lymph nodes, adjacent tissues. Study findings and constraints: Tumor TCR diversity was below lymph nodes but above nontumor tissue. The lymph node origin of tumor T cells was framed as consistent with a hypothesis, not demonstrated. Most tumor T cells seemingly derive from lymph node, then expand in tumor.

CDR3 length: 18 amino acids. The germline V and J ends were trimmed by 6 bases and 0 bases, with 22 bases remaining between them. Germline assignment: CDR1 SGHVS and CDR2 FNYEAQ. There are many counts of this clonotype. No antigen is known for it. Via MiXCR, TCRdb re-called the multiplex PCR reads, giving one row per CDR3 protein. The sample holds more than 20,000 distinct CDR3 sequences; approximately 23% are singletons and the top ten take less than 15%. The rearrangement uses TRBV7-6 and TRBJ2-3; D is perhaps TRBD1 or TRBD2 (5 bases each). Sequencing was done on a sample of breast tumor tissue. The clonotype comes from a female donor with breast cancer. Some clones in this sample may be carry-over from other donors' samples. The CDR3 DNA is TGTGCCAGCAGTGGGGCCCGGGGTACGGGGCTAAGCACAGATACGCAGTATTTT. It specifies CASSGARGTGLSTDTQYF.